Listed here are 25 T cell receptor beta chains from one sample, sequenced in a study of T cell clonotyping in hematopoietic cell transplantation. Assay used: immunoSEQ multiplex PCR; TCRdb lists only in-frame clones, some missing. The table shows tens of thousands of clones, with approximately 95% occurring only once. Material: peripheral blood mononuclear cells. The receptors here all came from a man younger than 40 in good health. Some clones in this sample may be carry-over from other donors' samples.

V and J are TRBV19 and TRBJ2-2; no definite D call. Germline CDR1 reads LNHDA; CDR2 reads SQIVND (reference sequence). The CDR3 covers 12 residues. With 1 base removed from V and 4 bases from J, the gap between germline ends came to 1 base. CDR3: CASSIATGELFF. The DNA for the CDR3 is TGTGCCAGTAGTATAGCCACCGGGGAGCTGTTTTTT.

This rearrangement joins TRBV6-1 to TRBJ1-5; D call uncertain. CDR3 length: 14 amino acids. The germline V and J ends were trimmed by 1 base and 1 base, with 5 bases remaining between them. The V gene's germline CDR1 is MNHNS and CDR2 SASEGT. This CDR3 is CASSEVWSNQPQHF. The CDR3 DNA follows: TGTGCCAGCAGTGAAGTTTGGAGCAATCAGCCCCAGCATTTT.

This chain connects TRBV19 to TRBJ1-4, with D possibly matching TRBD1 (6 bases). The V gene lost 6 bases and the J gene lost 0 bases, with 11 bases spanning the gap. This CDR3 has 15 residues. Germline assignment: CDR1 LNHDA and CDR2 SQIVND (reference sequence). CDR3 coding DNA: TGTGCCAGTAGCAATACAGGGTCAACTAATGAAAAACTGTTTTTT. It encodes CASSNTGSTNEKLFF.

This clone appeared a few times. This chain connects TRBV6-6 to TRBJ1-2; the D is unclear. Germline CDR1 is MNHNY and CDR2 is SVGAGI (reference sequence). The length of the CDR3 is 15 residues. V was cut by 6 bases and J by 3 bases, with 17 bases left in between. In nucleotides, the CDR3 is TGTGCCAGCAGCCGAATCTCCCTGGGGTACTATGGCTACACCTTC. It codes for CASSRISLGYYGYTF.

CDR3 region: CASSLGTAHNQPQHF. CDR3 in DNA: TGTGCCAGCAGCTTAGGGACAGCCCACAATCAGCCCCAGCATTTT. The J gene is TRBJ1-5, the V gene TRBV7-9, with a weak D call TRBD1 (6 bases). V lost 1 base and J 3 bases, leaving 10 bases between the germline ends. CDR3 length: 15 residues. In germline, CDR1 is SEHNR, CDR2 FQNEAQ (reference sequence).

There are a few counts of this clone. The CDR3 nucleotides are TGTGCCAGCAGTGAAGCCTCAGGGTCGAACTATGGCTACACCTTC. Encoded protein: CASSEASGSNYGYTF. The rearrangement links TRBV6-1 to TRBJ1-2, with TRBD1 as a possible D gene (5 bases). V was shortened by 0 bases and J by 2 bases, with 10 bases between the two germline ends. Germline CDR1 reads MNHNS; CDR2 reads SASEGT. This CDR3 has 15 amino acids.

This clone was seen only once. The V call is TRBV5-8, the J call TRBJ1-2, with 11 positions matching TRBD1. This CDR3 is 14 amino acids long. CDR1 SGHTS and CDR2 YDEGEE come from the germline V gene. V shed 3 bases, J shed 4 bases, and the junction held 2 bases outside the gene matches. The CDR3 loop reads CASSWGTGGYGYTF. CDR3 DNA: TGTGCCAGCAGCTGGGGGACAGGGGGCTATGGCTACACCTTC. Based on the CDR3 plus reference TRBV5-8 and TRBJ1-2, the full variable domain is EAGVTQSPTHLIKTRGQQATLRCSPISGHTSVYWYQQALGLGLQFLLWYDEGEERNRGNFPPRFSGRQFPNYSSELNVNALELEDSALYLCASSWGTGGYGYTFGSGTRLTVV.

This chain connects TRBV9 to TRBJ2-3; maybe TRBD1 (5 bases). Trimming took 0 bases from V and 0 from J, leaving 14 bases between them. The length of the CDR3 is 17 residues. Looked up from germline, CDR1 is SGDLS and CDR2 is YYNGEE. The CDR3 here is CASSVGRGKTSTDTQYF. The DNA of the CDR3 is TGTGCCAGCAGCGTAGGAAGGGGTAAAACTAGCACAGATACGCAGTATTTT.

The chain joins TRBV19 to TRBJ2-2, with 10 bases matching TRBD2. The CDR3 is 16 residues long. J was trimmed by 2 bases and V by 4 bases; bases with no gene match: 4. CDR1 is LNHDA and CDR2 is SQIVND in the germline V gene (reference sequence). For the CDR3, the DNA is TGTGCCAGTAGTAATAGCGGGAGGACCAACACCGGGGAGCTGTTTTTT. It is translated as CASSNSGRTNTGELFF.

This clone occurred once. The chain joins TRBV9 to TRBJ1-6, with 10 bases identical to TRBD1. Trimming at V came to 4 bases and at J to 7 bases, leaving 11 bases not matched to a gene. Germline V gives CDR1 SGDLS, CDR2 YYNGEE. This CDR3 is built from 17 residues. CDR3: CASSPRRGTGENSPLHF. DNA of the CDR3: TGTGCCAGCAGCCCCAGGAGAGGGACAGGGGAGAATTCACCCCTCCACTTT.

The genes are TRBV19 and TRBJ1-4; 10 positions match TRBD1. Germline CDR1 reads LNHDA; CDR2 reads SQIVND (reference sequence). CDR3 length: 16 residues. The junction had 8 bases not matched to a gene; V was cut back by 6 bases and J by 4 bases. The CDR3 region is CASRVGTGDYNEKLFF. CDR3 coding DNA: TGTGCCAGTAGGGTAGGGACAGGGGACTATAATGAAAAACTGTTTTTT.

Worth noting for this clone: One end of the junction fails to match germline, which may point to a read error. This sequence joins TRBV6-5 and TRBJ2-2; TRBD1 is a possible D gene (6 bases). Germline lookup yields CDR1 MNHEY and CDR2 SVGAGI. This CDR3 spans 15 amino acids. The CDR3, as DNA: TGTGCCAGCAGCTACTCAGGGGCAGACACCGGGGAGCTGTTTTTT. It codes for CASSYSGADTGELFF.

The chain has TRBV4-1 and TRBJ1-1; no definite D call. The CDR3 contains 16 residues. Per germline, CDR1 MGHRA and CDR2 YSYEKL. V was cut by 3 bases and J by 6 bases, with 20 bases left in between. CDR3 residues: CASSHPPPPREAEAFF. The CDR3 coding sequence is TGCGCCAGCAGCCACCCCCCCCCGCCAAGGGAGGCTGAAGCTTTCTTT.

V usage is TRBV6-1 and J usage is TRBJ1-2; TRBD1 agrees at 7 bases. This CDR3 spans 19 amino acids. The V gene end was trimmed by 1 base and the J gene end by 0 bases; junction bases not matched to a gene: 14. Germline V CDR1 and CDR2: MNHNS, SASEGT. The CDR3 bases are TGTGCCAGCAGTGAAGGGGCAGGGGGGACGACTGCAGCTAACTATGGCTACACCTTC. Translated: CASSEGAGGTTAANYGYTF.

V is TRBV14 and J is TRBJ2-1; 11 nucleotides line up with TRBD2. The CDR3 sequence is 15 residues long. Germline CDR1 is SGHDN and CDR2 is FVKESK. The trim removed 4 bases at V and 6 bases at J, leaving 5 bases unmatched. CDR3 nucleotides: TGTGCCAGCAGCCCAGCTAGCGGGAGGATCAATGAGCAGTTCTTC. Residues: CASSPASGRINEQFF.

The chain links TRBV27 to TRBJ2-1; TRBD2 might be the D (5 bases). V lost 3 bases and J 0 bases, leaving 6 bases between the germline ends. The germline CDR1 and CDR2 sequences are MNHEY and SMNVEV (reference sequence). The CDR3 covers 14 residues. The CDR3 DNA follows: TGTGCCAGCAGTTTGGGGAGCTCCTACAATGAGCAGTTCTTC. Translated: CASSLGSSYNEQFF.

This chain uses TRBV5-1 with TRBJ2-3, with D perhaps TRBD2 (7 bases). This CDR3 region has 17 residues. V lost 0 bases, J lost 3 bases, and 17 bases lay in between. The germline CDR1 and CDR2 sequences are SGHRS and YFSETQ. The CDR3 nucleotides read TGCGCCAGCAGCTTGGATGGTGGGGGGGCCCTGACAGATACGCAGTATTTT. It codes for CASSLDGGGALTDTQYF.

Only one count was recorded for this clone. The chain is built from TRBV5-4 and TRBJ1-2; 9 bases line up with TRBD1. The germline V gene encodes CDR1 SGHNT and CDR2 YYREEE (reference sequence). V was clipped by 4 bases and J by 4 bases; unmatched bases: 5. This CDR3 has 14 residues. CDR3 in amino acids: CASSPNRGPYGYTF. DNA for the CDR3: TGTGCCAGCAGCCCGAACAGGGGGCCCTATGGCTACACCTTC. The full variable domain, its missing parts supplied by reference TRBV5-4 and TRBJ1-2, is ETGVTQSPTHLIKTRGQQVTLRCSSQSGHNTVSWYQQALGQGPQFIFQYYREEENGRGNFPPRFSGLQFPNYSSELNVNALELDDSALYLCASSPNRGPYGYTFGSGTRLTVV.

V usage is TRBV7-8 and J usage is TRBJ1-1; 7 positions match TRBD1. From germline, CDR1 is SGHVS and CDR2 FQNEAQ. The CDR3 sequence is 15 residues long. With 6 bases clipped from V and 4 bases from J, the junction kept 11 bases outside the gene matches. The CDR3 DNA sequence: TGTGCCAGCAGGACGAACAGGGGATTGAGCACTGAAGCTTTCTTT. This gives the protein CASRTNRGLSTEAFF.

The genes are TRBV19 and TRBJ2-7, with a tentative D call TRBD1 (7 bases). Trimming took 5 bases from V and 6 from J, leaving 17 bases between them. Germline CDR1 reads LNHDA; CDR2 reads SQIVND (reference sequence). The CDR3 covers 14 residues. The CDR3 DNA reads TGTGCCAGTAGTCGGCAGGGGGGAATACTCGAGCAGTACTTC. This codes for CASSRQGGILEQYF.

The CDR3 region has the DNA TGTGCCAGCAGTTTAGACCGGGGACAGGTGTATGGCTACACCTTC. This gives the protein CASSLDRGQVYGYTF. The gene calls are TRBV27 and TRBJ1-2; 8 bases match TRBD1. The CDR3 length is 15 residues. V lost 2 bases and J lost 5; bases outside the gene matches: 7. The germline V gene encodes CDR1 MNHEY and CDR2 SMNVEV (reference sequence).

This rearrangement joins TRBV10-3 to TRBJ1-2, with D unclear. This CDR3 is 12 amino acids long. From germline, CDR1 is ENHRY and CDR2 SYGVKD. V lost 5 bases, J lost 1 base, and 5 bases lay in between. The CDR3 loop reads CAISFYNYGYTF. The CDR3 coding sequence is TGTGCCATCAGTTTCTATAACTATGGCTACACCTTC.

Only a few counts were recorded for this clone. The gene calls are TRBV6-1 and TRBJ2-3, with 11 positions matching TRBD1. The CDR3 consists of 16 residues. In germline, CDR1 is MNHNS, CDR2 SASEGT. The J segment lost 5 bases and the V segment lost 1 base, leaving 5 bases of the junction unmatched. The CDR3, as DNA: TGTGCCAGCAGTGAAGGGACAGGGGGCTGGGGAGATACGCAGTATTTT. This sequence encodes CASSEGTGGWGDTQYF.

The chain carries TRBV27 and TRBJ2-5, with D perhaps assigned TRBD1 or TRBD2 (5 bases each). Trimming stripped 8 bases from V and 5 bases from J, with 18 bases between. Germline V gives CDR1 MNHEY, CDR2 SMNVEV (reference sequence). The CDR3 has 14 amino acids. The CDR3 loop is CASAPQRDGETQYF. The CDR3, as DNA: TGTGCCAGCGCCCCGCAAAGGGACGGTGAGACCCAGTACTTC.

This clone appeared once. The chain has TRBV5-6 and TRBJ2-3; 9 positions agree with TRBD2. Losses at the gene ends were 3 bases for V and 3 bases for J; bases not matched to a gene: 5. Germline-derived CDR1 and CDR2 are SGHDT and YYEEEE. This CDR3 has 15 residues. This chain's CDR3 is CASSYGGRGTDTQYF. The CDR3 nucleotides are TGTGCCAGCAGCTATGGCGGGAGGGGGACAGATACGCAGTATTTT.